The clone carrying this T cell receptor (beta chain) was found once. The sample belongs to a study of CD8+ T cells in alopecia areata. Extracted from the samples, RNA was reverse transcribed into cDNA to serve as the sequencing template. Using immunoSEQ multiplex PCR, the repertoire was profiled, and TCRdb retains in-frame clones only, with some absent. The data contain roughly 110,000 clones, 56% of them singletons. Treatment denoted: oral pan-JAK inhibitor, 5-10 mg twice daily. The input for sequencing was CD4+ T cells sorted from blood, taken at week 24, from a patient treated with tofacitinib. This receptor was obtained from a human donor with alopecia areata.

CDR3: CSVERDSSNTEAFF. CDR3 DNA sequence: TGCAGCGTTGAACGGGACAGCTCAAACACTGAAGCTTTCTTT. The rearrangement joins TRBV29-1 to TRBJ1-1, with 7 bases aligning to TRBD1. CDR1 and CDR2 from the germline V gene are SQVTM and ANQGSEA. The CDR3 extends over 14 amino acids. The junction had 5 bases not matched to a gene; V was cut back by 2 bases and J by 2 bases. The full variable domain, with the rest looked up from reference TRBV29-1 and TRBJ1-1, is SAVISQKPSRDICQRGTSLTIQCQVDSQVTMMFWYRQQPGQSLTLIATANQGSEATYESGFVIDKFPISRPNLTFSTLTVSNMSPEDSSIYLCSVERDSSNTEAFFGQGTRLTVV.